The text below deals with one T cell receptor beta chain. CDR1 is SGHAT and CDR2 is FQNNGV in the germline V gene. CDR3 length: 18 amino acids. V shed 0 bases, J shed 8 bases, and the junction held 14 bases outside the gene matches. This record belongs to a study of OX40 agonist ivuxolimab in advanced cancers. For the study at large: Three partial responders included one hepatocellular carcinoma patient and two cutaneous melanoma patients.

The protocol was immunoSEQ multiplex PCR, while the TCRdb copy is restricted to in-frame clones and leaves out a portion. The sample shows more than 65,000 clones, around four fifths of them seen only once. The chain couples TRBV11-2 to TRBJ2-1, with TRBD1 matching 9 bases. This sample comprised CD4+ or CD8+ T cells sorted from blood, obtained in a trial of the OX40 agonist ivuxolimab. This receptor was obtained from an adult with an advanced solid tumor such as melanoma, head and neck, liver or kidney cancer. This chain's CDR3 is CASSLEGSRDRVGYEQFF. In nucleotides, the CDR3 is TGTGCCAGCAGCTTAGAGGGGTCCCGGGACAGGGTAGGGTATGAGCAGTTCTTC. Using reference TRBV11-2 and TRBJ2-1 for the parts outside the CDR3, the full variable domain is EAGVAQSPRYKIIEKRQSVAFWCNPISGHATLYWYQQILGQGPKLLIQFQNNGVVDDSQLPKDRFSAERLKGVDSTLKIQPAKLEDSAVYLCASSLEGSRDRVGYEQFFGPGTRLTVL.